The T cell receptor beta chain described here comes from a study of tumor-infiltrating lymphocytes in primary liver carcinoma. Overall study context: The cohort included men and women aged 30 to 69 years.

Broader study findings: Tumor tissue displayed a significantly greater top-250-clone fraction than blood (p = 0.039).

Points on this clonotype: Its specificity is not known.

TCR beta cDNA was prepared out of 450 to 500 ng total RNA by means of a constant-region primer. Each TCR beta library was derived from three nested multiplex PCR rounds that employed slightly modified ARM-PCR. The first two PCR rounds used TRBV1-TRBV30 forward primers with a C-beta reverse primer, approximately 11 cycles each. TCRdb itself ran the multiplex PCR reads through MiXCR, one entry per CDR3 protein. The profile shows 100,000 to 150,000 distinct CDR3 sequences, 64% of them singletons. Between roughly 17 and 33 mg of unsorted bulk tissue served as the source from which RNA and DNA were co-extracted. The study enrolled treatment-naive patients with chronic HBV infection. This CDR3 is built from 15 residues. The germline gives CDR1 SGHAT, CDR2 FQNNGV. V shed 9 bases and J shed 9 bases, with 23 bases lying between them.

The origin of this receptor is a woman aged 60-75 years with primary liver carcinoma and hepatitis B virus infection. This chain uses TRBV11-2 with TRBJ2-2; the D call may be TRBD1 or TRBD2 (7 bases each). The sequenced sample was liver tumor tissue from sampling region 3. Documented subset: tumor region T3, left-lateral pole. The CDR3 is CASSARQGGTWELFF. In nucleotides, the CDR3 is TGTGCCAGTAGCGCCCGACAGGGAGGGACCTGGGAGCTGTTTTTT.